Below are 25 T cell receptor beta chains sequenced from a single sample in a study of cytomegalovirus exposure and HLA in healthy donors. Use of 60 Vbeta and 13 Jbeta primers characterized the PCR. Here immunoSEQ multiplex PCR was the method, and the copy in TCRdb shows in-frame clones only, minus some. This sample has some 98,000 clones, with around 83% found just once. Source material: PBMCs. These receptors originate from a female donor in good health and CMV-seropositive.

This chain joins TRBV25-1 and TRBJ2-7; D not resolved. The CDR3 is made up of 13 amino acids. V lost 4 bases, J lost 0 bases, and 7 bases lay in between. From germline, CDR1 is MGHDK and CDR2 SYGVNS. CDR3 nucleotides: TGTGCCAGCAGTGTGGGCAGCTCCTACGAGCAGTACTTC. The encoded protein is CASSVGSSYEQYF.

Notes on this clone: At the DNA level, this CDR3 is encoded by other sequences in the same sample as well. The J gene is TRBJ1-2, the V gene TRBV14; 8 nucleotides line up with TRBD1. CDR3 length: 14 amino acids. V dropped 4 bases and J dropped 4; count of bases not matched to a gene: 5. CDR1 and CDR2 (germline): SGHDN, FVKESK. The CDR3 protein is CASSLGQGGYGYTF. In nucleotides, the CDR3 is TGTGCCAGCAGCCTTGGACAGGGCGGCTATGGCTACACCTTC.

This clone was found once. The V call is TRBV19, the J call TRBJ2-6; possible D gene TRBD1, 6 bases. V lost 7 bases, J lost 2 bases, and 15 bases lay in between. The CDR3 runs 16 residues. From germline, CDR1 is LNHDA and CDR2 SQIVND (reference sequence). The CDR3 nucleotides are TGTGCCAGTACGACGCCCAGGGGCACTGGGGCCAACGTCCTGACTTTC. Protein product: CASTTPRGTGANVLTF.

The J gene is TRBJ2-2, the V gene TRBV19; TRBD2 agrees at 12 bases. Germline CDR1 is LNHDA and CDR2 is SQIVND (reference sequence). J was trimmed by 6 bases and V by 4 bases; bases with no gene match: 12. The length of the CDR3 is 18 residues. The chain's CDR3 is CASSRGRTSGNFAGELFF. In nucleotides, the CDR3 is TGTGCCAGTAGTAGAGGAAGGACTAGCGGGAATTTCGCCGGGGAGCTGTTTTTT.

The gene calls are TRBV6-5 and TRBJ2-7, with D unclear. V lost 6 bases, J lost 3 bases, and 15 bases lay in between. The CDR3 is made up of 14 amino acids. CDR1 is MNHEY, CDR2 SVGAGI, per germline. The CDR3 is CASRRYSSGYEQYF. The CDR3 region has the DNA TGTGCCAGCAGACGGTACAGCTCCGGCTACGAGCAGTACTTC.

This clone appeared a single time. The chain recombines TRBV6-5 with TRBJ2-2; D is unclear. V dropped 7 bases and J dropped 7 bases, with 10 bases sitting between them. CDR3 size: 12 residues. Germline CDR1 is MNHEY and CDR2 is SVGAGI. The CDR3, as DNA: TGTGCCAGCACCGAGTCTGGCGGGGAGCTGTTTTTT. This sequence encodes CASTESGGELFF.

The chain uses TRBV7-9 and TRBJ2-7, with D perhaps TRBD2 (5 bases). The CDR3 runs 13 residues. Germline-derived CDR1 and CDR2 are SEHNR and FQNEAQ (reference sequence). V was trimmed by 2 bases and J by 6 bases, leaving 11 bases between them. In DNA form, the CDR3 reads TGTGCCAGCAGCTTATTGGTAGGAGGCGAGCAGTACTTC. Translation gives CASSLLVGGEQYF.

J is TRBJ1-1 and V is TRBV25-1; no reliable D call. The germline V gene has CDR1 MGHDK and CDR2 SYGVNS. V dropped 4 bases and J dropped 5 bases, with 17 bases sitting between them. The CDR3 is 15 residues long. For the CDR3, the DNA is TGTGCCAGCAGTGGCCATACAGTCCCTGGTACTGAAGCTTTCTTT. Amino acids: CASSGHTVPGTEAFF.

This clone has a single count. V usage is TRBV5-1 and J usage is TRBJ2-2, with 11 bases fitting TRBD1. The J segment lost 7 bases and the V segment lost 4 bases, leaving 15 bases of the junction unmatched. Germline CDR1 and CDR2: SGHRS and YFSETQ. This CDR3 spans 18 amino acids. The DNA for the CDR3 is TGCGCCAGCAGCCCACCAACCGGGACAGGGGGTCTCGGCGGGGAGCTGTTTTTT. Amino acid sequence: CASSPPTGTGGLGGELFF.

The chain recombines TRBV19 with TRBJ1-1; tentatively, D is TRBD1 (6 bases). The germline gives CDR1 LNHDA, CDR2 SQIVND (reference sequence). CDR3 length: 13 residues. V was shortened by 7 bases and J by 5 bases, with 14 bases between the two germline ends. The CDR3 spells CASNHGQKTEAFF. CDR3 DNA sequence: TGTGCCAGTAACCATGGACAGAAAACTGAAGCTTTCTTT.

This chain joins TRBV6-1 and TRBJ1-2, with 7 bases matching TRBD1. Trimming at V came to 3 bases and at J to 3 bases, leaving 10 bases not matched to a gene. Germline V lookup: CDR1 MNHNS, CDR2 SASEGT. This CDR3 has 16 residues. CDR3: CASSEFRGHSYYGYTF. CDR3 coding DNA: TGTGCCAGCAGTGAGTTTAGGGGGCACTCCTACTATGGCTACACCTTC.

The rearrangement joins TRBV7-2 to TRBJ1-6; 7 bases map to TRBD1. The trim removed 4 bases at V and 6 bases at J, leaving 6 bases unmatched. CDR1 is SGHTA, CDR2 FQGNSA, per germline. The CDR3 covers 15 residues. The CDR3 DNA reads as TGTGCCAGCAGCTCCGGACAGGTTTCTAATTCACCCCTCCACTTT. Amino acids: CASSSGQVSNSPLHF.

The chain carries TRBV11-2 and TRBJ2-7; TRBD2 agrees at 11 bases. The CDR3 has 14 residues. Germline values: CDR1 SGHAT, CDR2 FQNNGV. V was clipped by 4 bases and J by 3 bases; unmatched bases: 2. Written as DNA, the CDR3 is TGTGCCAGCAGCTCTACTAGCGGGAGCTACGAGCAGTACTTC. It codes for CASSSTSGSYEQYF. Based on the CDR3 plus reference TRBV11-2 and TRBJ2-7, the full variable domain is EAGVAQSPRYKIIEKRQSVAFWCNPISGHATLYWYQQILGQGPKLLIQFQNNGVVDDSQLPKDRFSAERLKGVDSTLKIQPAKLEDSAVYLCASSSTSGSYEQYFGPGTRLTVT.

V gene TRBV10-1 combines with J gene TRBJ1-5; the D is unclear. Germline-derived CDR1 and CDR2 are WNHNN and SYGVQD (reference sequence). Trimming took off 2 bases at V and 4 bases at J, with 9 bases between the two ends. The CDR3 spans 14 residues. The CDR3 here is CASSERGGNQPQHF. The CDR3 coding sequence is TGCGCCAGCAGTGAGAGAGGAGGGAATCAGCCCCAGCATTTT.

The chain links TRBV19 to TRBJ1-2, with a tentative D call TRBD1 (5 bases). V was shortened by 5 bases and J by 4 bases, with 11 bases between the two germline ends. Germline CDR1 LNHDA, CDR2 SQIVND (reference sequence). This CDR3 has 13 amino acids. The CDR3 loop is CASSGTATYGYTF. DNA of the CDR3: TGTGCCAGTAGTGGGACTGCCACCTATGGCTACACCTTC.

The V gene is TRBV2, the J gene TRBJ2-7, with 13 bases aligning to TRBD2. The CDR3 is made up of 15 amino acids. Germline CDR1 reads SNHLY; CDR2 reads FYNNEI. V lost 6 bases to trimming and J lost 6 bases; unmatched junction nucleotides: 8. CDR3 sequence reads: CASRATSGRAPEQYF. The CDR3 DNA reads TGTGCCAGCAGGGCCACTAGCGGGAGGGCCCCCGAGCAGTACTTC.

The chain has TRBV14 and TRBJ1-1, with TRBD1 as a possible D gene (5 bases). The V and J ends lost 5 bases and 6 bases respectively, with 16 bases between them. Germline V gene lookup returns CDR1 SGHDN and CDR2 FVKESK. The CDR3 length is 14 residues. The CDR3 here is CASSNRQSLAEAFF. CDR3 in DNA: TGTGCCAGCAGCAATCGACAGAGTCTTGCTGAAGCTTTCTTT.

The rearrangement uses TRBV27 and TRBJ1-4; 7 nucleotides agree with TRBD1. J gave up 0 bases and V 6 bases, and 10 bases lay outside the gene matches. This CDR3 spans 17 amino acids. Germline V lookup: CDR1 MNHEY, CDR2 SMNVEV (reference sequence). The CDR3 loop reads CASRPLTGTATNEKLFF. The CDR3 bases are TGTGCCAGCAGACCTCTTACCGGGACAGCAACTAATGAAAAACTGTTTTTT.

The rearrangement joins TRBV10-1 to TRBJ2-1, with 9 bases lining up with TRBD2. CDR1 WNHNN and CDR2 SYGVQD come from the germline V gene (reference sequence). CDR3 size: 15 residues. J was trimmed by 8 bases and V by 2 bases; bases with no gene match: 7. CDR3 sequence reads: CASSEDVAGEDEQFF. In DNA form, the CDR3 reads TGCGCCAGCAGTGAGGATGTAGCGGGAGAGGATGAGCAGTTCTTC.

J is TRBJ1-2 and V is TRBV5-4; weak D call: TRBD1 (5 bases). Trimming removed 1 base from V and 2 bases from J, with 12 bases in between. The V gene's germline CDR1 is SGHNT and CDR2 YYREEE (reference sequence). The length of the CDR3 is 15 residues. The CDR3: CASSLRAGINYGYTF. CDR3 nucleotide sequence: TGTGCCAGCAGCTTGCGAGCAGGGATAAACTATGGCTACACCTTC.

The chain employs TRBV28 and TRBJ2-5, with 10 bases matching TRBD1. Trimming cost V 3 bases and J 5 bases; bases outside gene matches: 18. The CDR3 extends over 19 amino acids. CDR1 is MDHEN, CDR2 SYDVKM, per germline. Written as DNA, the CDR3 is TGTGCCAGCAGTTTTCGTTTTCTTGGTATTGGACAGGGGGGTGAGACCCAGTACTTC. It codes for CASSFRFLGIGQGGETQYF.

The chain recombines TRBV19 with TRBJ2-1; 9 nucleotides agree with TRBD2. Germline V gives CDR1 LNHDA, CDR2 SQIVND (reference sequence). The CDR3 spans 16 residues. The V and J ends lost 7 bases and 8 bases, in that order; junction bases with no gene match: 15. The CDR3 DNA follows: TGTGCCAGTACCTCCCCCCCCGGGACTAGCTTTTATGAGCAGTTCTTC. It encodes CASTSPPGTSFYEQFF.

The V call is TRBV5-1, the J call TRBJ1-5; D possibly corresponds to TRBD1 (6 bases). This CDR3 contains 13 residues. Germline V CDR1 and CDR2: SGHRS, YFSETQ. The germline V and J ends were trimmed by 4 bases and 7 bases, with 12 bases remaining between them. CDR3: CASSREGGQPQHF. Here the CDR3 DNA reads TGCGCCAGCAGCCGGGAGGGGGGCCAGCCCCAGCATTTT.

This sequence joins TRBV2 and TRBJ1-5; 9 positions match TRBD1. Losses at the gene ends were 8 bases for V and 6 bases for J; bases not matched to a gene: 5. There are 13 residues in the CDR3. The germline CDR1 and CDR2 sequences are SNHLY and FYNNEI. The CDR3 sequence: CASGQGSIQPQHF. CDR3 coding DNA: TGTGCCAGCGGACAGGGGTCCATTCAGCCCCAGCATTTT.

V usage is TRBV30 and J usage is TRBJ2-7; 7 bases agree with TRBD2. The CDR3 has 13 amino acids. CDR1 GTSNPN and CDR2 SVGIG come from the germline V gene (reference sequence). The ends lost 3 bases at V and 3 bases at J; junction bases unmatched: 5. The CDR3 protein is CAWSPGGGYEQYF. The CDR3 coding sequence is TGTGCCTGGAGCCCTGGGGGGGGCTACGAGCAGTACTTC.